This TCR beta chain was obtained from a study of OX40 agonist ivuxolimab in advanced cancers. Broadly, across the study: Ivuxolimab was an agonistic, fully human IgG2 monoclonal antibody directed against OX40 (CD134), a costimulatory receptor. Intravenous ivuxolimab was administered to patients every 2 weeks at six dose levels: 0.01, 0.1, 0.3, 1.5, 3 and 10 mg/kg. Among the roughly 50 dose-escalation patients, about 20 had hepatocellular carcinoma, 15 or so melanoma, 9 renal cell carcinoma and 9 head and neck cancer. A male proportion of around 83% and a mean age of roughly 55 years, ranging from 23 to 79, were recorded for the dose-escalation cohort. Prior anti-PD-1, anti-PD-L1 or anti-CTLA-4 therapy was permitted, and checkpoint inhibitors had been received by around 39% of dose-escalation patients. Partial responses were achieved by three dose-escalation patients, of whom one had hepatocellular carcinoma and two had cutaneous melanoma. Peripheral TCRbeta sequencing aimed to test whether ivuxolimab altered TCR sequence diversity and caused clonal T-cell expansion. The paper describes the monotherapy dose-escalation part (N of about 52 patients) of the phase I trial of ivuxolimab. Paper-wide results and their limitations: Antigen specificity was not determined for the clonally expanded peripheral T cells. Partial responders in the 0.1-3.0 mg/kg groups had among the lowest normalized peripheral clonal expansion, especially among CD8+ T cells. At doses of 0.1 to 3.0 mg/kg, clonal expansion of both CD4+ and CD8+ T cells in blood was seen between baseline and week 6. Low levels of normalized T-cell clonal expansion were also shown by some nonresponding patients. After ivuxolimab, expanded clones were on average more numerous among CD8+ T cells than among CD4+ T cells.

Genomic DNA was isolated from the sorted cells so that the TCRbeta CDR3 region could be sequenced. TCRbeta CDR3 regions were sequenced using the immunoSEQ Assay. TCRdb re-hosts the immuneACCESS table, in-frame sequences only. Its copies lack some clones; in the studies checked, an unresolved V gene accounts for under half of them, and the cause for the rest is not known. The table for this sample lists approximately 79,000 clones; about 92% of them were counted only once. The top ten clones comprise roughly 8.6% of the sample. On this clone itself: The target of this receptor is not known. Within one base of it there is no much larger clone, and no base qualities were kept.

The trial excluded patients who had a history of autoimmune disease or who were on systemic immunosuppression. In every dose cohort, peripheral blood was drawn for TCR sequencing at baseline, cycle 4 day 1, and cycle 7 day 1. The samples were taken from a phase I, first-in-human, multicenter, open-label dose-escalation trial of ivuxolimab. Adults with locally advanced or metastatic head and neck squamous cell, hepatocellular, melanoma or renal cell carcinoma were enrolled in the trial. Before TCR sequencing, CD4+ T cells and CD8+ T cells were sorted from peripheral blood as separate populations. Sequencing was performed on CD4+ or CD8+ T cells sorted from blood, taken in a trial of the OX40 agonist ivuxolimab. The TCR was taken from an adult with an advanced solid tumor such as melanoma, head and neck, liver or kidney cancer.

Here is the DNA: TGTGCCAGCAGACGTACAGGGGACACTGAAGCTTTCTTT. Its protein product is CASRRTGDTEAFF. The chain couples TRBV7-6 to TRBJ1-1; TRBD1 matches 7 bases in the middle. V ends up 6 bases short and J 3 bases short, with an unmatched junction base count of 4. Spanning cysteine to phenylalanine, the CDR3 consists of 13 amino acids. The CDR3 DNA has 39 bases and is translated from base 1. CDR1 and CDR2, per the germline V gene, are SGHVS and FNYEAQ. The reference TRBV7-6 and TRBJ1-1 proteins fill in what lies around the CDR3, so the full variable domain reads GAGVSQSPRYKVTKRGQDVALRCDPISGHVSLYWYRQALGQGPEFLTYFNYEAQQDKSGLPNDRFSAERPEGSISTLTIQRTEQRDSAMYRCASRRTGDTEAFFGQGTRLTVV.